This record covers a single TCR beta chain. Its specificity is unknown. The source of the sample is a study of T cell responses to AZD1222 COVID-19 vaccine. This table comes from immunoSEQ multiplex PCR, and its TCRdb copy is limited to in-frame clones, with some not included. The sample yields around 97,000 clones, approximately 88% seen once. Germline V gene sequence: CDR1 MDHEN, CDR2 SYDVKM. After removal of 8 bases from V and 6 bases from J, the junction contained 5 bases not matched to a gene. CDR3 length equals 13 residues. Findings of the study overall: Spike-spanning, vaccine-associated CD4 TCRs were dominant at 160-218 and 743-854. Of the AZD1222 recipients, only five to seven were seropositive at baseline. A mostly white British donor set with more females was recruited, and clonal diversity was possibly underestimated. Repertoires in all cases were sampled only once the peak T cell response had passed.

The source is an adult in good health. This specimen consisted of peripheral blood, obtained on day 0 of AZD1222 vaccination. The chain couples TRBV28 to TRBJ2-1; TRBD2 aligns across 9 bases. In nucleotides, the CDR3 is TGTGCCAGCGGCGGGAGGGGGGGCAATGAGCAGTTCTTC. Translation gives CASGGRGGNEQFF. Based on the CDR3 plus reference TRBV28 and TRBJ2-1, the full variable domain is DVKVTQSSRYLVKRTGEKVFLECVQDMDHENMFWYRQDPGLGLRLIYFSYDVKMKEKGDIPEGYSVSREKKERFSLILESASTNQTSMYLCASGGRGGNEQFFGPGTRLTVL.